This TCR beta chain emerged from a study of a mutant IDH1 vaccine in newly diagnosed glioma. Broader study findings: Alterations occurring in top peripheral T cell clonotypes seemed unrelated to pseudoprogression.

Using immunoSEQ multiplex PCR, the repertoire was profiled, and TCRdb retains in-frame clones only, with some absent. In the table there are about 60,000 clones, roughly four fifths of which are singletons. As to this clone: Its specificity is unknown.

The germline V and J ends were trimmed by 6 bases and 10 bases, with 18 bases remaining between them. Germline lookup yields CDR1 MNHEY and CDR2 SVGAGI. This CDR3 contains 14 residues. Time point denoted: week 35, safety follow-up. Topical imiquimod accompanied each vaccine dose, which consisted of 300 ug of mutant IDH1 20-mer peptide. Eight vaccine doses were administered to patients at weeks 1, 3, 5, 7, 11, 15, 19 and 23. The clonotype comes from a middle-aged man with glioma. Sequencing used PBMCs, obtained from a glioma patient whose treatment included an IDH1 peptide vaccine. The chain has TRBV6-5 and TRBJ2-2; D ambiguous. CDR3 protein: CASSPARYRTELFF. The CDR3 coding sequence is TGTGCCAGCAGCCCCGCCCGGTATAGAACGGAGCTGTTTTTT.